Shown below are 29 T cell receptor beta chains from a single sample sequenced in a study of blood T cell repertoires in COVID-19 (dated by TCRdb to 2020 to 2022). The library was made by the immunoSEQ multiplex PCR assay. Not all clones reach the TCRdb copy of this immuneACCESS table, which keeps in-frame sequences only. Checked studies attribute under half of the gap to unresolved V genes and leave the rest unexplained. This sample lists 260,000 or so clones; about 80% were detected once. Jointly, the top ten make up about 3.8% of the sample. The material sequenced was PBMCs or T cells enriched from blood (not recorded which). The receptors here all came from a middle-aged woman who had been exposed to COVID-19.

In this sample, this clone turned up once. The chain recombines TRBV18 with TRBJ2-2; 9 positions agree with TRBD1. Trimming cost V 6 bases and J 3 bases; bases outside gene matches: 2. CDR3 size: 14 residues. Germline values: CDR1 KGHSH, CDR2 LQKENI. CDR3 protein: CASSRQGDTGELFF. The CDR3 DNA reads TGTGCCAGCTCCAGACAGGGGGACACCGGGGAGCTGTTTTTT. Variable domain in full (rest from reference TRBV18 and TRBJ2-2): NAGVMQNPRHLVRRRGQEARLRCSPMKGHSHVYWYRQLPEEGLKFMVYLQKENIIDESGMPKERFSAEFPKEGPSILRIQQVVRGDSAAYFCASSRQGDTGELFFGEGSRLTVL.

The CDR3 DNA reads TGTGCCAGTAGTATTTGGAGGGATGGGGAAAAACTGTTTTTT. Its translation is CASSIWRDGEKLFF. The chain recombines TRBV19 with TRBJ1-4; D gene uncertain. V was cut by 3 bases and J by 8 bases, with 13 bases left in between. The CDR3 length is 14 residues. Germline loops: CDR1 LNHDA, CDR2 SQIVND (reference sequence).

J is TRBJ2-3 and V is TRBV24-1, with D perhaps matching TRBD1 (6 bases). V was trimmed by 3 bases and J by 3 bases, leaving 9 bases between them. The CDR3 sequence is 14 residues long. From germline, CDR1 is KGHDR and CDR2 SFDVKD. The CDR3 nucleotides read TGTGCCACCAGTGATCCACAGGGTACAGATACGCAGTATTTT. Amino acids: CATSDPQGTDTQYF.

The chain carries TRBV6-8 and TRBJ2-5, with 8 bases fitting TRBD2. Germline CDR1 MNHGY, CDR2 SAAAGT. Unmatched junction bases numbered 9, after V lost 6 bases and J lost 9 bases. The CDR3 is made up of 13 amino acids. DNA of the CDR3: TGTGCCAGCAGGGTAGACCTTAGCGGGGCCCAGTACTTC. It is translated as CASRVDLSGAQYF.

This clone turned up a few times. The CDR3 loop reads CASTTEDLANYGYTF. Written as DNA, the CDR3 is TGTGCCAGTACGACAGAAGACTTAGCTAACTATGGCTACACCTTC. The gene calls are TRBV19 and TRBJ1-2; possibly TRBD1 for D (5 bases). Germline loops: CDR1 LNHDA, CDR2 SQIVND (reference sequence). This CDR3 is 15 amino acids long. V was trimmed by 7 bases and J by 0 bases, leaving 15 bases between them.

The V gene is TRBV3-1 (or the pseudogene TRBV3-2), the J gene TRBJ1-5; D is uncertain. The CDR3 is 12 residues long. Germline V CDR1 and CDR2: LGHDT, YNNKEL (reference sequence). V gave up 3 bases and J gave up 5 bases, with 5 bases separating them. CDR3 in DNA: TGTGCCAGCAGCCATAATGATCAGCCCCAGCATTTT. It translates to CASSHNDQPQHF.

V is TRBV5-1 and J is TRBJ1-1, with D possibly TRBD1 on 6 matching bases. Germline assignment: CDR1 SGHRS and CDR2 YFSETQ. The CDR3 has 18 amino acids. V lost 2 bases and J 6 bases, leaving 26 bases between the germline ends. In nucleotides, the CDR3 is TGCGCCAGCAGCTTACAGCTTTCAGGGGCCGCGCTGGGGGCTGAAGCTTTCTTT. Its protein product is CASSLQLSGAALGAEAFF.

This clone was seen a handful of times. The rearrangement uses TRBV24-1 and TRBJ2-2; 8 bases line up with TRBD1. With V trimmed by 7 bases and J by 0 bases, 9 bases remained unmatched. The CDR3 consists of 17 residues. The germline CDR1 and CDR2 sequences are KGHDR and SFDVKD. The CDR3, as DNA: TGTGCCACCAGCAGCTCCGGGACAGGATCGAACACCGGGGAGCTGTTTTTT. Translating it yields CATSSSGTGSNTGELFF.

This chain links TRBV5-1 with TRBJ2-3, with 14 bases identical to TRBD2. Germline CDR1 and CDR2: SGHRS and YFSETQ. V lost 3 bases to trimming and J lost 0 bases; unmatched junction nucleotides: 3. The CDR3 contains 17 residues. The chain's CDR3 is CASSSGLAGESTDTQYF. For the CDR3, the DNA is TGCGCCAGCAGCTCGGGACTAGCGGGGGAGAGCACAGATACGCAGTATTTT.

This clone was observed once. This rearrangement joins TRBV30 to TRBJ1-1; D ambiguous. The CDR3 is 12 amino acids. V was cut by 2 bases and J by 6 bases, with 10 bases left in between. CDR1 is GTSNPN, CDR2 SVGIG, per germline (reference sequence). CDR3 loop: CAWSRVFAEAFF. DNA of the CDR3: TGTGCCTGGAGTCGGGTGTTCGCTGAAGCTTTCTTT.

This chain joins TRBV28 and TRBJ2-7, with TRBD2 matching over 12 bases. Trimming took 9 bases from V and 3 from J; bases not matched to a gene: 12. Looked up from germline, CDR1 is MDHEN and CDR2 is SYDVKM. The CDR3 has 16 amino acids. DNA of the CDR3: TGTGCCAGTCTAGGGACTAGCGGGCGGGAATACTACGAGCAGTACTTC. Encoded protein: CASLGTSGREYYEQYF.

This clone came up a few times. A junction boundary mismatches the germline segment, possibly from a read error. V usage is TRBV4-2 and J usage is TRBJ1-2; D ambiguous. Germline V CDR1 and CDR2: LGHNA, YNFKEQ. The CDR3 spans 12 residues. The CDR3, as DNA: TGTGCCAGCAGCCAAGATGGGAGGGAGGTGGGCTTC. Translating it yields CASSQDGREVGF.

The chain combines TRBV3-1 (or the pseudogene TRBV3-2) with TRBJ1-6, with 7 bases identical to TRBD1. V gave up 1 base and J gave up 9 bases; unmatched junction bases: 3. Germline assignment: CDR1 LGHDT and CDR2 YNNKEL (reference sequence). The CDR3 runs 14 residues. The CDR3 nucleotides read TGTGCCAGCAGCCAAGGGAGGGACAGTTCACCCCTCCACTTT. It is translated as CASSQGRDSSPLHF.

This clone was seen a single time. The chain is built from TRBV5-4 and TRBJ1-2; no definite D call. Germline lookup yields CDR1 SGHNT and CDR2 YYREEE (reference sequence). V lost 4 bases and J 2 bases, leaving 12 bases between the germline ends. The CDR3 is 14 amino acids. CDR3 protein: CASSLQTGNYGYTF. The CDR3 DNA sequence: TGTGCCAGCAGCCTCCAAACCGGGAACTATGGCTACACCTTC.

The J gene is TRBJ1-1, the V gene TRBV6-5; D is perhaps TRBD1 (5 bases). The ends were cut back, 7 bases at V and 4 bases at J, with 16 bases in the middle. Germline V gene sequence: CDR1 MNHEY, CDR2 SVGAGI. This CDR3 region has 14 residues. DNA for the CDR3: TGTGCCAGCACCAACGGGGGAGGAGGCACTGAAGCTTTCTTT. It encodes CASTNGGGGTEAFF.

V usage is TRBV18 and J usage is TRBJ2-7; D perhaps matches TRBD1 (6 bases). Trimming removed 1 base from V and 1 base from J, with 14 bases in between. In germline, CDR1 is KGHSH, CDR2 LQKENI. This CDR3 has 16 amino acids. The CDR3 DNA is TGTGCCAGCTCACCACGGACCGGACAGTGGTCCTACGAGCAGTACTTC. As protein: CASSPRTGQWSYEQYF.

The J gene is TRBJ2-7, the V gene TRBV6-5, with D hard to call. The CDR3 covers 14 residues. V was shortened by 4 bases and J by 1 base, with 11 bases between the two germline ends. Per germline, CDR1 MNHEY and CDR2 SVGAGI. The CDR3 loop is CASSFTALSYEQYF. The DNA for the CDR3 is TGTGCCAGCAGTTTCACAGCCCTTTCCTACGAGCAGTACTTC.

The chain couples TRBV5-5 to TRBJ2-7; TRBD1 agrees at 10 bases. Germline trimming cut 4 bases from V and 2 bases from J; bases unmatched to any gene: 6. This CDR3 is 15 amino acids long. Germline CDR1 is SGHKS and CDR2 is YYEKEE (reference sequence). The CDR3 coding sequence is TGTGCCAGCAGCACGACCGGGACAGGGGCCTACGAGCAGTACTTC. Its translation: CASSTTGTGAYEQYF.

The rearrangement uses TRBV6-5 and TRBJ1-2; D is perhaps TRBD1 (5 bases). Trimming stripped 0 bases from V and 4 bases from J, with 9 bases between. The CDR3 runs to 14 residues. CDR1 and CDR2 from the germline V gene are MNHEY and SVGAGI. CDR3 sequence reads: CASSYSAGFYGYTF. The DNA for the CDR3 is TGTGCCAGCAGTTACTCCGCAGGGTTCTATGGCTACACCTTC.

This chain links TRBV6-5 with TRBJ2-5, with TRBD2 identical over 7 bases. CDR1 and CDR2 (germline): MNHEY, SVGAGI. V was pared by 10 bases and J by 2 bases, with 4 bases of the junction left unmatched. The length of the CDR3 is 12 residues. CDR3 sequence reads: CATSGGQETQYF. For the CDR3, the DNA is TGTGCCACTTCGGGGGGACAAGAGACCCAGTACTTC.

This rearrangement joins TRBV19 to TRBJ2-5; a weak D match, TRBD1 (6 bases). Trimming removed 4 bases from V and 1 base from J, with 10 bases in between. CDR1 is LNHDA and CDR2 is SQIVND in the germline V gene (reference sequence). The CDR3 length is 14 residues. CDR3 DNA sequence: TGTGCCAGTAGTAGACAGGTTTCCCAAGAGACCCAGTACTTC. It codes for CASSRQVSQETQYF.

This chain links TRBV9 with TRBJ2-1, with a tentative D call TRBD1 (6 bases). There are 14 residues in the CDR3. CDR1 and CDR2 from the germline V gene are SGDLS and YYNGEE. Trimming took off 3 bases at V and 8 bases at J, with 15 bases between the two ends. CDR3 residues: CASSGVQGPYEQFF. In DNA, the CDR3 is TGTGCCAGCAGCGGGGTACAGGGTCCGTATGAGCAGTTCTTC.

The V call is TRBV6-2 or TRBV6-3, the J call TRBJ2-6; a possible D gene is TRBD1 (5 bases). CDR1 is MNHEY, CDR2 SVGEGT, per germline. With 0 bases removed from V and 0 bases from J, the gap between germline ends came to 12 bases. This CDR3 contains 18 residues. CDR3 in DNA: TGTGCCAGCAGTTACTCAGACAGTCCTATCTCTGGGGCCAACGTCCTGACTTTC. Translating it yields CASSYSDSPISGANVLTF.

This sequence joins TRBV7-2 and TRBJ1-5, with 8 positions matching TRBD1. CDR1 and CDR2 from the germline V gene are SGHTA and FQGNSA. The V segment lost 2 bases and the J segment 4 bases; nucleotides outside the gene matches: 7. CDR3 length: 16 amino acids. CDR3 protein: CASSLYGQGGNQPQHF. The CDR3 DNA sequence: TGTGCCAGCAGCTTATACGGACAGGGTGGGAATCAGCCCCAGCATTTT.

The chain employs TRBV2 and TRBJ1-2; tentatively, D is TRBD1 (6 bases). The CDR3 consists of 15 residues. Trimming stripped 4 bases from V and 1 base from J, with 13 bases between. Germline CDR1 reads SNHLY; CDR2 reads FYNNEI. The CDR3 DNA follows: TGTGCCAGCAGTGTTCGGGACACTCATAACTATGGCTACACCTTC. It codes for CASSVRDTHNYGYTF.

The CDR3 sequence: CASSATGGLSSYEQYF. The CDR3 DNA follows: TGTGCCAGCAGCGCCACAGGGGGATTGAGCTCCTACGAGCAGTACTTC. The chain links TRBV5-5 to TRBJ2-7, with 8 bases aligning to TRBD1. Germline loops: CDR1 SGHKS, CDR2 YYEKEE (reference sequence). Trimming at V came to 4 bases and at J to 0 bases, leaving 9 bases not matched to a gene. This CDR3 has 16 residues.

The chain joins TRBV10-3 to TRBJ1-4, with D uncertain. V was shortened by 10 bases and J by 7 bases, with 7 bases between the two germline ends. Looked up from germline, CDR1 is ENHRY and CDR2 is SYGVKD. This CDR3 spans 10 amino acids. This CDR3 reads CATFGEKLFF. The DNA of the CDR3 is TGTGCCACCTTCGGTGAAAAACTGTTTTTT.

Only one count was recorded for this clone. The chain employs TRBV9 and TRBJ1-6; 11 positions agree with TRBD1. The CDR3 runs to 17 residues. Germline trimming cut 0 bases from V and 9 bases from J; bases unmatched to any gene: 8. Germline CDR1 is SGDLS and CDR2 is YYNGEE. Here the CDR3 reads CASSVGRPGQGGSPLHF. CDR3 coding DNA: TGTGCCAGCAGCGTAGGTAGACCGGGACAGGGGGGTTCACCCCTCCACTTT. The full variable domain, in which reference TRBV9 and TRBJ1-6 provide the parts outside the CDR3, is DSGVTQTPKHLITATGQRVTLRCSPRSGDLSVYWYQQSLDQGLQFLIQYYNGEERAKGNILERFSAQQFPDLHSELNLSSLELGDSALYFCASSVGRPGQGGSPLHFGNGTRLTVT.

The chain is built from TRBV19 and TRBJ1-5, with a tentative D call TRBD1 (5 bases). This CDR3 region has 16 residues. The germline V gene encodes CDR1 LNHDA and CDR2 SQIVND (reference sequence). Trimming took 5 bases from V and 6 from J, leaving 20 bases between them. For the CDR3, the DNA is TGTGCCAGTAGTCCCCGGGCAGGGATGTTTACTCAGCCCCAGCATTTT. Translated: CASSPRAGMFTQPQHF.